The T cell receptor (beta chain) described here comes from a study of T cell repertoires in cytomegalovirus infection. Across the study: Carrying CMV and the relevant HLA type showed in public TCR beta signatures.

TCRdb used MiXCR to reprocess the reads, holding one entry per CDR3 protein. Found here are more than 500,000 distinct CDR3 sequences, about 15% of them singletons; the top ten hold under 30%. Looked up from germline, CDR1 is LGHNT and CDR2 is FRNRAP. The CDR3 loop spans 17 amino acids. With 0 bases removed from V and 1 base from J, the gap between germline ends came to 13 bases. Ten or more counts support this clonotype. The TCR originated in a human donor in good health (CMV status not recorded). Some clones in this sample may be carry-over from other donors' samples. The chain combines TRBV12-5 with TRBJ1-5, with a possible D match to TRBD1 (6 bases). Sequenced input: CD8+ T cells from PBMCs. The CDR3 reads CASGLVPGAESNQPQHF. The DNA of the CDR3 is TGTGCTAGTGGTTTGGTACCGGGGGCCGAAAGCAATCAGCCCCAGCATTTT.